The 20 T cell receptor beta chains below all came from one sample that was sequenced in a study of neurological immune-mediated disorders. TCRdb reanalysed the 5' RACE reads using MiXCR and keeps one entry per CDR3 protein. The sample comprises approximately 82,000 distinct CDR3 sequences, roughly 13% of which are singletons, and around 5% rests with the top ten. Time point meaning: longitudinal time-point 2. Sequencing was performed on PBMCs. The receptors come from a female donor with HTLV-1-associated myelopathy (HAM/TSP).

In its sample, this clonotype was seen a few times. V usage is TRBV7-3 and J usage is TRBJ2-1, with a tentative D call TRBD2 (6 bases). CDR3 size: 14 residues. V was clipped by 4 bases and J by 8 bases, with 15 bases between them. The V gene's germline CDR1 is SGHTA and CDR2 FQGTGA. Written as DNA, the CDR3 is TGTGCCAGCAGCTCCCATGGCGGGAACTATGAGCAGTTCTTC. This codes for CASSSHGGNYEQFF.

This chain connects TRBV12-3 or TRBV12-4 to TRBJ2-3; D is unclear. V lost 3 bases and J 4 bases, leaving 8 bases between the germline ends. The CDR3 runs to 13 residues. The CDR3 spells CASSFRAADTQYF. CDR3 coding DNA: TGTGCCAGCAGTTTTAGGGCGGCAGATACGCAGTATTTT.

Ten or more counts support this clonotype. The chain employs TRBV29-1 and TRBJ1-1; a possible D gene is TRBD1 (6 bases). There are 13 residues in the CDR3. Germline V lookup: CDR1 SQVTM, CDR2 ANQGSEA. The germline V and J ends were trimmed by 7 bases and 3 bases, with 15 bases remaining between them. CDR3 bases: TGCAGCGGAGACGCGGGGGGCGACACTGAAGCTTTCTTT. It codes for CSGDAGGDTEAFF. Full variable domain (remainder filled in from reference TRBV29-1 and TRBJ1-1): SAVISQKPSRDICQRGTSLTIQCQVDSQVTMMFWYRQQPGQSLTLIATANQGSEATYESGFVIDKFPISRPNLTFSTLTVSNMSPEDSSIYLCSGDAGGDTEAFFGQGTRLTVV.

This clonotype was found many times. V gene TRBV5-1 combines with J gene TRBJ2-2; 8 bases align to TRBD2. From germline, CDR1 is SGHRS and CDR2 YFSETQ. Trimming removed 0 bases from V and 6 bases from J; junction bases left unmatched: 1. The CDR3 loop spans 14 amino acids. The CDR3 sequence: CASSLELAAGELFF. The CDR3 bases are TGCGCCAGCAGCTTGGAACTAGCGGCCGGGGAGCTGTTTTTT. Full variable domain (missing parts from reference TRBV5-1 and TRBJ2-2): KAGVTQTPRYLIKTRGQQVTLSCSPISGHRSVSWYQQTPGQGLQFLFEYFSETQRNKGNFPGRFSGRQFSNSRSEMNVSTLELGDSALYLCASSLELAAGELFFGEGSRLTVL.

This clonotype was observed at least ten times. The V gene is TRBV6-5, the J gene TRBJ2-2, with 8 bases fitting TRBD2. Germline assignment: CDR1 MNHEY and CDR2 SVGAGI. The CDR3 runs 15 residues. The ends lost 3 bases at V and 7 bases at J; junction bases unmatched: 7. The CDR3 loop is CASSYLSGAGGELFF. Written as DNA, the CDR3 is TGTGCCAGCAGTTATCTTAGCGGGGCGGGCGGGGAGCTGTTTTTT.

V gene TRBV5-1 combines with J gene TRBJ2-2; 10 positions agree with TRBD1. The CDR3 loop spans 15 amino acids. V shed 4 bases, J shed 5 bases, and the junction held 5 bases outside the gene matches. Germline V gene sequence: CDR1 SGHRS, CDR2 YFSETQ. The DNA of the CDR3 is TGCGCCAGCAGCACCGACAGGGGGCGGACCGGGGAGCTGTTTTTT. Encoded protein: CASSTDRGRTGELFF.

This clonotype was counted ten times or more. The chain links TRBV24-1 to TRBJ2-1, with 9 bases lining up with TRBD1. V was pared by 3 bases and J by 6 bases, with 14 bases of the junction left unmatched. The germline gives CDR1 KGHDR, CDR2 SFDVKD. This CDR3 comprises 18 residues. The CDR3 DNA reads as TGTGCCACCAGTGATCCGAGCCGGGACAGGGTGGGGTTCAATGAGCAGTTCTTC. Encoded protein: CATSDPSRDRVGFNEQFF.

This clonotype was found many times. The chain combines TRBV20-1 with TRBJ2-7; 8 bases fit TRBD1. Germline V gene lookup returns CDR1 DFQATT and CDR2 SNEGSKA (reference sequence). V dropped 6 bases and J dropped 1; count of bases not matched to a gene: 5. The length of the CDR3 is 13 residues. This CDR3 is CSAEGQASYEQYF. Written as DNA, the CDR3 is TGCAGTGCAGAGGGACAGGCATCCTACGAGCAGTACTTC.

This clonotype was seen a handful of times. V and J are TRBV9 and TRBJ2-1; D ambiguous. Germline-derived CDR1 and CDR2 are SGDLS and YYNGEE. The CDR3 spans 14 residues. V was shortened by 0 bases and J by 2 bases, with 6 bases between the two germline ends. CDR3: CASSVGRPYNEQFF. CDR3 DNA: TGTGCCAGCAGCGTAGGAAGACCCTACAATGAGCAGTTCTTC.

This clonotype was observed at least ten times. J is TRBJ1-1 and V is TRBV4-1; D may be TRBD1 (5 bases). V lost 1 base to trimming and J lost 2 bases, with 20 bases between them. Germline V lookup: CDR1 MGHRA, CDR2 YSYEKL. CDR3 length equals 18 residues. The CDR3 here is CASSQVIQAGWGNTEAFF. In DNA, the CDR3 is TGCGCCAGCAGCCAAGTAATTCAGGCAGGGTGGGGAAACACTGAAGCTTTCTTT.

This clonotype was counted many times. The CDR3 loop is CASSPVSGLAGGDEQYF. As DNA, the CDR3 is TGTGCCAGCTCTCCAGTCTCGGGTCTAGCGGGGGGAGACGAGCAGTACTTC. This chain uses TRBV18 with TRBJ2-7; the match to TRBD2 covers 11 bases. The CDR3 is 17 amino acids. Germline assignment: CDR1 KGHSH and CDR2 LQKENI. The junction had 15 bases not matched to a gene; V was cut back by 6 bases and J by 5 bases.

This clonotype was found many times. This chain uses TRBV4-1 with TRBJ1-5; 9 bases align to TRBD1. CDR3 length: 15 residues. V shed 4 bases, J shed 3 bases, and the junction held 4 bases outside the gene matches. Germline loops: CDR1 MGHRA, CDR2 YSYEKL. CDR3 sequence reads: CASSLRQGDNQPQHF. In DNA form, the CDR3 reads TGCGCCAGCAGCCTCCGACAGGGGGACAATCAGCCCCAGCATTTT.

This clonotype appeared a single time. This chain uses TRBV19 with TRBJ2-1; D not resolved. The germline CDR1 and CDR2 sequences are LNHDA and SQIVND (reference sequence). V shed 5 bases and J shed 9 bases, with 14 bases lying between them. This CDR3 has 13 residues. The DNA for the CDR3 is TGTGCCAGTAGTTTCCAAACTCCGGGTGAGCAGTTCTTC. Translation gives CASSFQTPGEQFF.

This clonotype has more than one count but fewer than ten. The chain joins TRBV10-3 to TRBJ2-1; the match to TRBD1 covers 10 bases. Germline CDR1 is ENHRY and CDR2 is SYGVKD. V shed 10 bases and J 8 bases; nucleotides not matched to a gene: 17. The CDR3 extends over 16 amino acids. The chain's CDR3 is CATKLSGTGDFDEQFF. The DNA of the CDR3 is TGTGCCACCAAACTATCGGGGACAGGGGACTTCGATGAGCAGTTCTTC.

This clonotype was observed at least ten times. DNA of the CDR3: TGTGCCAGCACCCCTAAGACAAACGGGGAGCTGTTTTTT. This translates into CASTPKTNGELFF. V is TRBV6-6 and J is TRBJ2-2; no reliable D call. The CDR3 length is 13 residues. CDR1 is MNHNY, CDR2 SVGAGI, per germline (reference sequence). The V and J ends lost 7 bases and 7 bases respectively, with 13 bases between them.

In its sample, this clonotype was seen many times. V and J are TRBV6-5 and TRBJ1-2, with TRBD1 as a possible D gene (6 bases). CDR1 is MNHEY, CDR2 SVGAGI, per germline. V was pared by 6 bases and J by 8 bases, with 25 bases between. CDR3 length equals 16 residues. The CDR3 DNA reads as TGTGCCAGCAGGACTTACAGGGAAACGATCCCCGGGGGCTACACCTTC. Translation gives CASRTYRETIPGGYTF.

In its sample, this clonotype was seen many times. The rearrangement joins TRBV7-2 to TRBJ1-1, with D perhaps TRBD1 (5 bases). The CDR3 sequence is 15 residues long. Germline values: CDR1 SGHTA, CDR2 FQGNSA. Trimming left V 2 bases short and J 0 bases short, with 10 bases between. In DNA form, the CDR3 reads TGTGCCAGCAGCTTAAAGCTGGGACTGAACACTGAAGCTTTCTTT. Amino acid sequence: CASSLKLGLNTEAFF.

This clonotype was picked up a small number of times. The rearrangement joins TRBV18 to TRBJ2-5, with D hard to call. The V gene lost 2 bases and the J gene lost 4 bases, with 8 bases spanning the gap. CDR3 length: 13 residues. Germline CDR1 KGHSH, CDR2 LQKENI. Written as DNA, the CDR3 is TGTGCCAGCTCACCAGATCGGACAGAGACCCAGTACTTC. Translated, it gives CASSPDRTETQYF.

This clonotype showed up just a few times. This sequence joins TRBV5-8 and TRBJ1-5, with a weak D call TRBD1 (6 bases). V lost 5 bases and J lost 5, with 17 bases in between. CDR1 SGHTS and CDR2 YDEGEE come from the germline V gene. The CDR3 is 15 residues long. The CDR3 reads CASRNRAYRDQPQHF. The DNA for the CDR3 is TGTGCCAGCAGAAACCGGGCCTACAGGGATCAGCCCCAGCATTTT. The full variable domain, with the rest looked up from reference TRBV5-8 and TRBJ1-5, is EAGVTQSPTHLIKTRGQQATLRCSPISGHTSVYWYQQALGLGLQFLLWYDEGEERNRGNFPPRFSGRQFPNYSSELNVNALELEDSALYLCASRNRAYRDQPQHFGDGTRLSIL.

This clonotype came up many times. V usage is TRBV27 and J usage is TRBJ2-7; the D gene is possibly TRBD1 (6 bases). V was cut by 2 bases and J by 3 bases, with 11 bases left in between. This CDR3 contains 14 residues. The germline V gene encodes CDR1 MNHEY and CDR2 SMNVEV (reference sequence). In DNA, the CDR3 is TGTGCCAGCAGTTTAAACAGGGATGTCTACGAGCAGTACTTC. Amino acids: CASSLNRDVYEQYF.